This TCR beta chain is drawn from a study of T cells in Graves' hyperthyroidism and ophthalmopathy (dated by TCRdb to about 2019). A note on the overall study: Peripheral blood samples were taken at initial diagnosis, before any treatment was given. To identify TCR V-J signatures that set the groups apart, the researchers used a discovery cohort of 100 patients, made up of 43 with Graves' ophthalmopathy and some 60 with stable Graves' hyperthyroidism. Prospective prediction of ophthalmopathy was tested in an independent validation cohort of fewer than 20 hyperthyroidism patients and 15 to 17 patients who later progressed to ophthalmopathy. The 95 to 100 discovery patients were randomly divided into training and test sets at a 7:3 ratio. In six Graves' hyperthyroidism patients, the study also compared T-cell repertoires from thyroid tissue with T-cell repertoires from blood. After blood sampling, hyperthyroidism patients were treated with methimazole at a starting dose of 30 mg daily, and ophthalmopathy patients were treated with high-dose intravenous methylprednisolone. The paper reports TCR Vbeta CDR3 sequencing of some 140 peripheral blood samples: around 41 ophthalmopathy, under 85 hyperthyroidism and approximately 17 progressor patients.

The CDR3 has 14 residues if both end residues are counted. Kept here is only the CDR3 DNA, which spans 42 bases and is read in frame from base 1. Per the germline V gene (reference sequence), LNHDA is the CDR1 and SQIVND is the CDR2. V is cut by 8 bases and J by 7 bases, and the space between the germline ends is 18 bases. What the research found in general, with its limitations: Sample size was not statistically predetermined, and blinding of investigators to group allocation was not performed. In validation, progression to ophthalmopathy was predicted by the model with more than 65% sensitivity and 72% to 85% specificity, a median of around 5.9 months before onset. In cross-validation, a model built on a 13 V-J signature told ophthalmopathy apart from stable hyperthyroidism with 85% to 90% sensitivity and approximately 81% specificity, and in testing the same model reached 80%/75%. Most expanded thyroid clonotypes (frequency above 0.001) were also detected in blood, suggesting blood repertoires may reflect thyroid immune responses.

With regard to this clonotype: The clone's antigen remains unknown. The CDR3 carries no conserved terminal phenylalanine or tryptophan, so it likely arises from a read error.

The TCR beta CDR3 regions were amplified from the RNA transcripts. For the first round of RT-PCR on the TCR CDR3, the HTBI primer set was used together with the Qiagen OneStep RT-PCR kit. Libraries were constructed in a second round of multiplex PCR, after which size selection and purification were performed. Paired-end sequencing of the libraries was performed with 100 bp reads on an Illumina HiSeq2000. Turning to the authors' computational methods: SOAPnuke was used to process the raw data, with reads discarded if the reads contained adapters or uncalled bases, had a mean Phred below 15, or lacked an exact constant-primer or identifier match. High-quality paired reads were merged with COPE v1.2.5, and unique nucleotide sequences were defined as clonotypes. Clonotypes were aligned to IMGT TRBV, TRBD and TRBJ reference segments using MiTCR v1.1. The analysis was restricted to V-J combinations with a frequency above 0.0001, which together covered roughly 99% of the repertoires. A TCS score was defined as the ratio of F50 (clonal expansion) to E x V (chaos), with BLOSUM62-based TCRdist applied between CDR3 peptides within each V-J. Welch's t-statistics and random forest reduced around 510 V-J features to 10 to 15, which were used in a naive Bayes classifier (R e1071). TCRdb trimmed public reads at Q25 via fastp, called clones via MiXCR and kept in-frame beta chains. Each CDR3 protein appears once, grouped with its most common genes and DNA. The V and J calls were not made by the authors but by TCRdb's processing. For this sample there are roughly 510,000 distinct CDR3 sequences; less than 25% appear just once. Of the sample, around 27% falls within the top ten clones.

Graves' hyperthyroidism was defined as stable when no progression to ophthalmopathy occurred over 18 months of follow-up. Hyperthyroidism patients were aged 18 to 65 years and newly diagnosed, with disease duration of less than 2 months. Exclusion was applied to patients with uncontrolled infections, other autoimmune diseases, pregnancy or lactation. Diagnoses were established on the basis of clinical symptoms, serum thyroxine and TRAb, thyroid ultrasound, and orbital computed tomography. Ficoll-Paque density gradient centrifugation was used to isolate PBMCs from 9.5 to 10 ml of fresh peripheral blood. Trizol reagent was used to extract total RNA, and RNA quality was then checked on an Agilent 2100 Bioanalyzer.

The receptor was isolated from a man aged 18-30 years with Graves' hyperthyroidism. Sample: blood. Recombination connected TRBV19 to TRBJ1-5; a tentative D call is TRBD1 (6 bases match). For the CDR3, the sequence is CASSIGGGFQPQHV. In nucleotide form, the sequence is TGTGCCAGTTCCATTGGAGGGGGATTCCAGCCCCAGCATGTT.